This TCR beta chain was recovered during a study of blood T cell repertoires in COVID-19. Study-level information: Samples of COVID-19 (acute and convalescent) were obtained from the United States, Italy and Spain. PBMCs, B-cell-depleted T cells, or T cells provided the cDNA or gDNA that made up the material.

Germline CDR1 reads KGHDR; CDR2 reads SFDVKD. J lost 4 bases, V lost 2 bases, and 7 bases had no gene match. The length of the CDR3 is 17 residues. In the authors' methods: Estimation of nucleated cell counts was performed using reference gene primer amplification. TCRdb keeps only in-frame clones here, not all; method: immunoSEQ multiplex PCR. That table furnishes V, J and clone size, whereas the DNA furnished D and trimming. This table holds about 220,000 clones, approximately 86% found once. This rearrangement joins TRBV24-1 to TRBJ2-2; 9 nucleotides agree with TRBD1. Sequencing was done on a sample of peripheral blood. The receptor was derived from a woman at least 80 years old with acute or convalescent COVID-19. The CDR3 sequence is CATSDSPGQGSTGELFF. In DNA form, the CDR3 reads TGTGCCACCAGTGATTCGCCGGGACAGGGAAGCACCGGGGAGCTGTTTTTT.